Described below is a single T cell receptor beta chain sequence and its context. There is no known antigen for this receptor. It has no much larger one-base neighbor in the sample; base qualities were not kept. The entry originates in a study of blood T cell repertoires in COVID-19 (dated by TCRdb to 2018 to 2020). About the study as a whole: The collaborator samples originated in the United States, Italy and Spain and spanned the acute and convalescent phases of COVID-19. Samples came from the ongoing ImmuneRACE study (first 160 participants) plus 1,254 subjects from 6 global collaborators. The repertoires were released in a freely available public database intended as a resource for research on the immune response to SARS-CoV-2. The prospective study material was composed of cDNA or gDNA derived from T cells, B-cell-depleted T cells, or PBMCs. Subjects who had been exposed to COVID-19, were actively infected with it, or had recovered from it provided the deeply sampled blood TCRbeta repertoires that made up the dataset. A de-identified subject ID, COVID-19 status, age in years and sex were almost always included in the sample metadata. Where available, HLA class I and class II types were taken from metadata supplied by the sample provider and were not determined by assay-based typing. Overall study results and their limits: How much clinical and demographic metadata was included differed by source and by participant, and the metadata was provided uncurated.

Samples from volunteer blood donors who had recovered from COVID-19 were contributed by a second Seattle source. Whole blood was collected in K2EDTA tubes by collaborating institutions according to the institutions' own protocols. For TCRbeta analysis, collaborator samples were shipped as frozen whole blood, as isolated PBMCs, or as DNA extracted from either sample type. TCRbeta CDR3 regions were amplified from genomic DNA by means of the immunoSEQ Assay, a bias-controlled multiplex PCR. The authors' analysis ran thus. Nucleated cell counts per sample were estimated from amplification of reference gene primers within the assay. To quantify the absolute abundance of each unique TCRbeta CDR3 rearrangement, sequence reads were collapsed and filtered. For each sample, productive Simpson clonality was calculated by taking the square root of Simpson's diversity index across productive rearrangements. TCRdb mirrors the immuneACCESS table, restricted to in-frame sequences. Some clones are absent from its copies; in checked studies, under half trace to an unresolved V gene, and the reason for the others is unknown. V and J calls and clone size are those listed in that table; D and trimming were worked out from the DNA. This sample gives under 300,000 clones in total; about 79% of them show up just once. 2% to 2.5% of the sample lies in the top ten.

According to the germline V gene, CDR1 reads MRHNA and CDR2 reads SNTAGT. V is shortened by 4 bases, J by 3 bases, and the region joining them spans 16 bases. Spanning cysteine to phenylalanine, the CDR3 consists of 17 amino acids. CDR3 DNA only is kept here, 51 bases in frame from base 1. Recombination connected TRBV6-4 to TRBJ2-6; a confident D gene designation cannot be given. The sample was peripheral blood. The source is a man aged 35-49 years who had recovered from COVID-19. The nucleotide sequence reads TGTGCCAGCAGTGTGACGGAGTTTCTAGGTGGGGCCAACGTCCTGACTTTC. This is translated as CASSVTEFLGGANVLTF.